This entry lists 18 T cell receptor beta chains sequenced from one sample in a study of T cell responses to AZD1222 COVID-19 vaccine. Assay: immunoSEQ multiplex PCR; the TCRdb copy retains only in-frame clones and omits some. This table holds over 150,000 clones, 87% found once. Sequencing was performed on peripheral blood, taken 28 days after the second AZD1222 dose. The receptors originated from an adult who received the AZD1222 COVID-19 vaccine.

This chain uses TRBV5-1 with TRBJ1-6; tentative D call: TRBD1 (6 bases). The ends were cut back, 5 bases at V and 0 bases at J, with 12 bases in the middle. The germline gives CDR1 SGHRS, CDR2 YFSETQ. This CDR3 region has 16 residues. The CDR3 DNA reads TGCGCCAGCAGGACTGGGGGCTACTCCTATAATTCACCCCTCCACTTT. It yields the protein CASRTGGYSYNSPLHF.

The V and J genes are TRBV7-6 and TRBJ1-2; D may be TRBD1 (6 bases). With 4 bases removed from V and 2 bases from J, the gap between germline ends came to 17 bases. From germline, CDR1 is SGHVS and CDR2 FNYEAQ. CDR3 size: 16 residues. The CDR3 loop reads CASSSLSAGGNYGYTF. The CDR3 DNA reads TGTGCCAGCAGCTCCCTCAGCGCGGGGGGCAACTATGGCTACACCTTC.

This clone was seen ten or more times. Other DNA sequences of this sample code for an identical CDR3. The V and J genes are TRBV5-1 and TRBJ1-3; tentative D call: TRBD1 (5 bases). Trimming removed 0 bases from V and 0 bases from J, with 7 bases in between. CDR1 and CDR2 (germline): SGHRS, YFSETQ. The CDR3 contains 15 residues. CDR3 in DNA: TGCGCCAGCAGCTTGGGACAGATCTCTGGAAACACCATATATTTT. This gives the protein CASSLGQISGNTIYF.

V is TRBV19 and J is TRBJ1-5; D not certain. Trimming shortened V by 5 bases and J by 0 bases, and 8 bases separated the two germline ends. The CDR3 spans 14 residues. Germline V lookup: CDR1 LNHDA, CDR2 SQIVND (reference sequence). Here the CDR3 reads CASSSVNSNQPQHF. In DNA, the CDR3 is TGTGCCAGTAGTTCTGTTAATAGCAATCAGCCCCAGCATTTT.

The CDR3 sequence is CASSYSPGHPYEQYF. The CDR3 bases are TGTGCCAGCAGTTACTCCCCGGGACATCCCTACGAGCAGTACTTC. The chain couples TRBV6-5 to TRBJ2-7, with D tentatively TRBD1 (6 bases). The V and J ends lost 0 bases and 2 bases respectively, with 11 bases between them. Germline CDR1 is MNHEY and CDR2 is SVGAGI. CDR3 size: 15 residues.

The genes are TRBV5-1 and TRBJ1-1; tentatively, D is TRBD1 (5 bases). The CDR3 is made up of 17 amino acids. The germline V and J ends were trimmed by 3 bases and 0 bases, with 18 bases remaining between them. Germline assignment: CDR1 SGHRS and CDR2 YFSETQ. The CDR3 bases are TGCGCCAGCAGCTCCCCCGGGGGGTTGGCCGTGAACACTGAAGCTTTCTTT. Encoded protein: CASSSPGGLAVNTEAFF.

The chain uses TRBV6-5 and TRBJ2-5; 11 bases map to TRBD2. The CDR3 is 15 residues long. Germline V gene sequence: CDR1 MNHEY, CDR2 SVGAGI. The V and J ends lost 6 bases and 4 bases, in that order; junction bases with no gene match: 7. CDR3 coding DNA: TGTGCCAGCAGGGGTGTCCTAGCGGGGGGAGAGACCCAGTACTTC. This translates into CASRGVLAGGETQYF.

CDR3 protein: CASSATSGANVLTF. CDR3 nucleotide sequence: TGTGCCAGCAGCGCGACCTCTGGGGCCAACGTCCTGACTTTC. The gene calls are TRBV11-2 and TRBJ2-6; D remains unclear. Germline V gene sequence: CDR1 SGHAT, CDR2 FQNNGV. The germline V and J ends were trimmed by 5 bases and 0 bases, with 5 bases remaining between them. The CDR3 consists of 14 residues.

This clone has just a few counts. This chain links TRBV5-4 with TRBJ2-3; D may match TRBD1 or TRBD2 (7 bases each). Trimming removed 4 bases from V and 4 bases from J, with 10 bases in between. Looked up from germline, CDR1 is SGHNT and CDR2 is YYREEE (reference sequence). This CDR3 comprises 13 residues. Here the CDR3 DNA reads TGTGCCAGCAGCCCAGGGGGGGCAGATACGCAGTATTTT. This sequence encodes CASSPGGADTQYF.

The V gene is TRBV7-6, the J gene TRBJ1-1, with TRBD1 as a possible D gene (5 bases). Trimming left V 1 base short and J 1 base short, with 10 bases between. CDR1 SGHVS and CDR2 FNYEAQ come from the germline V gene. The CDR3 is 15 residues long. For the CDR3, the DNA is TGTGCCAGCAGCTTAGAGGCAGGGACGAACACTGAAGCTTTCTTT. It encodes CASSLEAGTNTEAFF.

CDR3 nucleotide sequence: TGTGCCCGCACCGACCGATTCTACGAGCAGTACTTC. It specifies CARTDRFYEQYF. The gene calls are TRBV28 and TRBJ2-7; D is undetermined. Germline V gives CDR1 MDHEN, CDR2 SYDVKM. The CDR3 contains 12 residues. The V end was cut by 11 bases, the J end by 3 bases, with 14 bases between.

The chain recombines TRBV6-1 with TRBJ1-1; no definite D call. This CDR3 has 14 residues. Germline V gives CDR1 MNHNS, CDR2 SASEGT. With 3 bases removed from V and 1 base from J, the gap between germline ends came to 9 bases. The CDR3 DNA follows: TGTGCCAGCAGTGAGGGAGTGTCGAACACTGAAGCTTTCTTT. Translated: CASSEGVSNTEAFF.

This clone has only one observation. This chain connects TRBV15 to TRBJ1-1, with TRBD1 identical over 7 bases. Germline V gives CDR1 LNHNV, CDR2 YYDKDF (reference sequence). J lost 4 bases, V lost 3 bases, and 8 bases had no gene match. The CDR3 length is 15 residues. The CDR3 spells CATSSPLTGLTEAFF. The CDR3 bases are TGTGCCACCAGCAGTCCCTTGACAGGGCTCACTGAAGCTTTCTTT.

J is TRBJ1-2 and V is TRBV18; 11 bases agree with TRBD1. The CDR3 contains 17 residues. CDR1 and CDR2 (germline): KGHSH, LQKENI. Trimming took 3 bases from V and 4 from J; bases not matched to a gene: 10. The CDR3 reads CASSPTWTGGAGYGYTF. CDR3 DNA sequence: TGTGCCAGCTCACCTACGTGGACAGGGGGCGCGGGCTATGGCTACACCTTC.

Turning to this clone: One end of the junction is discordant with germline, which a read error may explain. The chain joins TRBV2 to TRBJ1-1; 9 bases map to TRBD1. The germline V gene encodes CDR1 SNHLY and CDR2 FYNNEI. The CDR3 is 11 amino acids. CDR3 amino acids: CAGSTGGLANF. The CDR3 DNA follows: TGTGCCGGATCGACAGGGGGATTGGCAAACTTT. Using reference TRBV2 and TRBJ1-1 for the parts outside the CDR3, the full variable domain is EPEVTQTPSHQVTQMGQEVILRCVPISNHLYFYWYRQILGQKVEFLVSFYNNEISEKSEIFDDQFSVERPDGSNFTLKIRSTKLEDSAMYFCAGSTGGLANFGQGTRLTVV.

V is TRBV4-3 and J is TRBJ2-5, with 8 bases fitting TRBD2. V gave up 0 bases and J gave up 1 base; unmatched junction bases: 7. Germline CDR1 reads LGHNA; CDR2 reads YSLEER. The CDR3 spans 17 residues. The CDR3 region is CASSQDFGRGVQETQYF. The CDR3 nucleotides read TGCGCCAGCAGCCAAGATTTCGGGCGGGGGGTCCAAGAGACCCAGTACTTC.

The chain is built from TRBV9 and TRBJ2-5; D may correspond to TRBD1 or TRBD2 (7 bases each). Germline V gene lookup returns CDR1 SGDLS and CDR2 YYNGEE. V shed 3 bases and J shed 1 base, with 13 bases lying between them. The CDR3 loop spans 15 amino acids. As DNA, the CDR3 is TGTGCCAGCAGCGCAGCGGGGACAGTCCAAGAGACCCAGTACTTC. This codes for CASSAAGTVQETQYF.

The chain combines TRBV27 with TRBJ2-7; TRBD2 agrees at 12 bases. With 5 bases clipped from V and 4 bases from J, the junction kept 9 bases outside the gene matches. Germline assignment: CDR1 MNHEY and CDR2 SMNVEV (reference sequence). CDR3 length: 16 residues. DNA for the CDR3: TGTGCCAGCAGTCCCAGGTCTAGCGGGGGGGTATACGAGCAGTACTTC. Its translation is CASSPRSSGGVYEQYF.